These 27 T cell receptor beta chains share one sample of origin, sequenced in a study of early stage breast cancer tumors. Sequencing used immunoSEQ multiplex PCR; TCRdb keeps in-frame clones, though not all of them. The sample includes roughly 57,000 clones, under 95% of them seen just once. Sequencing was carried out using blood. These receptors originate from a person in their 70s with breast cancer.

J is TRBJ1-3 and V is TRBV18; maybe TRBD1 (5 bases). CDR3 size: 14 residues. V lost 5 bases and J lost 3, with 11 bases in between. Looked up from germline, CDR1 is KGHSH and CDR2 is LQKENI. The CDR3 spells CASSSGGGGNTIYF. In nucleotides, the CDR3 is TGTGCCAGCTCATCCGGCGGGGGTGGAAACACCATATATTTT.

This chain uses TRBV6-6 with TRBJ2-7; the match to TRBD1 covers 9 bases. The CDR3 has 15 residues. V lost 5 bases, J lost 0 bases, and 5 bases stayed unmatched. CDR1 and CDR2 from the germline V gene are MNHNY and SVGAGI (reference sequence). The CDR3: CASSVGTGPSYEQYF. In nucleotides, the CDR3 is TGTGCCAGCAGTGTGGGGACAGGGCCCTCCTACGAGCAGTACTTC.

This chain uses TRBV7-2 with TRBJ1-1; D is unresolved. The CDR3 is 13 residues long. V was pared by 7 bases and J by 0 bases, with 9 bases between. Germline CDR1 and CDR2: SGHTA and FQGNSA. Written as DNA, the CDR3 is TGTGCCAGCAAGGAGGGAATGAACACTGAAGCTTTCTTT. This codes for CASKEGMNTEAFF.

The chain is built from TRBV6-6 and TRBJ1-2; TRBD1 agrees at 9 bases. Germline assignment: CDR1 MNHNY and CDR2 SVGAGI (reference sequence). The CDR3 is made up of 15 amino acids. Losses at the gene ends were 2 bases for V and 6 bases for J; bases not matched to a gene: 7. The CDR3 DNA reads as TGTGCCAGCAGTTACCCTAGGGACAGGGTAGATGGCTACACCTTC. It yields the protein CASSYPRDRVDGYTF.

The rearrangement joins TRBV6-6 to TRBJ2-5; tentative D call: TRBD2 (5 bases). This CDR3 spans 14 amino acids. The germline V gene encodes CDR1 MNHNY and CDR2 SVGAGI (reference sequence). With 3 bases removed from V and 4 bases from J, the gap between germline ends came to 12 bases. The CDR3 DNA is TGTGCCAGCAGTTATGGAGGTCGTGTAGAGACCCAGTACTTC. This sequence encodes CASSYGGRVETQYF.

The chain employs TRBV6-5 and TRBJ1-5; unclear D gene. Trimming removed 0 bases at V and 4 bases at J, with 10 bases between. The CDR3 contains 15 residues. CDR1 MNHEY and CDR2 SVGAGI come from the germline V gene. CDR3 loop: CASSYSNAGNQPQHF. CDR3 in DNA: TGTGCCAGCAGTTACTCGAATGCGGGGAATCAGCCCCAGCATTTT.

The rearrangement joins TRBV6-7 to TRBJ1-2; 12 nucleotides line up with TRBD1. TRBV6-7 is an open reading frame, and its role is uncertain. CDR3 length: 18 residues. Trimming took 2 bases from V and 6 from J; bases not matched to a gene: 13. This CDR3 reads CASSYLTPRDRGQHGYTF. The CDR3 DNA is TGTGCCAGCAGTTACCTAACTCCCCGGGACAGGGGGCAACATGGCTACACCTTC.

The chain employs TRBV10-3 and TRBJ1-6, with 9 bases fitting TRBD1. With V trimmed by 10 bases and J by 7 bases, 8 bases remained unmatched. Germline V gene lookup returns CDR1 ENHRY and CDR2 SYGVKD. The CDR3 loop spans 14 amino acids. DNA of the CDR3: TGTGCCACACACCGGGACAGGGACAATTCACCCCTCCACTTT. Amino acids: CATHRDRDNSPLHF.

This clone showed up just once. The chain has TRBV19 and TRBJ2-6; TRBD1 matches at 7 bases. Germline CDR1 LNHDA, CDR2 SQIVND (reference sequence). The CDR3 is 16 amino acids. Trimming cost V 5 bases and J 0 bases; bases outside gene matches: 4. The CDR3 loop is CASSLRQGSGANVLTF. CDR3 coding DNA: TGTGCCAGTAGTCTAAGACAGGGCTCTGGGGCCAACGTCCTGACTTTC. Using reference TRBV19 and TRBJ2-6 for the parts outside the CDR3, the full variable domain is DGGITQSPKYLFRKEGQNVTLSCEQNLNHDAMYWYRQDPGQGLRLIYYSQIVNDFQKGDIAEGYSVSREKKESFPLTVTSAQKNPTAFYLCASSLRQGSGANVLTFGAGSRLTVL.

The chain is built from TRBV7-9 and TRBJ1-6; D is uncertain. Deletions cut 4 bases from V and 7 bases from J, with 11 bases between. Germline V gene lookup returns CDR1 SEHNR and CDR2 FQNEAQ (reference sequence). CDR3 length: 14 amino acids. Written as DNA, the CDR3 is TGTGCCAGCAGCTCCTATTCTCAAAATTCACCCCTCCACTTT. Translation: CASSSYSQNSPLHF.

This clone was counted a few times. The chain joins TRBV7-8 to TRBJ1-5, with D maybe TRBD1 (5 bases). This CDR3 contains 17 residues. Germline CDR1 SGHVS, CDR2 FQNEAQ. Trimming cost V 1 base and J 0 bases, with 13 bases left between them. CDR3 in DNA: TGTGCCAGCAGCTTAGGCGGGACGGTGTATAGCAATCAGCCCCAGCATTTT. It translates to CASSLGGTVYSNQPQHF. Full variable domain (rest looked up from reference TRBV7-8 and TRBJ1-5): GAGVSQSPRYKVAKRGQDVALRCDPISGHVSLFWYQQALGQGPEFLTYFQNEAQLDKSGLPSDRFFAERPEGSVSTLKIQRTQQEDSAVYLCASSLGGTVYSNQPQHFGDGTRLSIL.

This clone was found a few times. The rearrangement uses TRBV2 and TRBJ1-2; D remains unclear. From germline, CDR1 is SNHLY and CDR2 FYNNEI. V shed 7 bases and J shed 5 bases, with 11 bases lying between them. The length of the CDR3 is 12 residues. CDR3 coding DNA: TGTGCCAGCACGCGCACGATATATGGCTACACCTTC. Its protein is CASTRTIYGYTF.

The chain couples TRBV28 to TRBJ2-6; D might be TRBD1 (6 bases). Trimming took 6 bases from V and 2 from J, leaving 11 bases between them. CDR3 length: 15 amino acids. Germline V gene sequence: CDR1 MDHEN, CDR2 SYDVKM. The CDR3 sequence: CASREPGAGANVLTF. The CDR3 region has the DNA TGTGCCAGCAGAGAACCAGGGGCTGGGGCCAACGTCCTGACTTTC.

The rearrangement links TRBV2 to TRBJ1-2; D remains ambiguous. V was shortened by 2 bases and J by 4 bases, with 5 bases between the two germline ends. The CDR3 loop spans 12 amino acids. Germline lookup yields CDR1 SNHLY and CDR2 FYNNEI. This CDR3 is CASSEISYGYTF. The DNA for the CDR3 is TGTGCCAGCAGTGAAATCAGCTATGGCTACACCTTC.

This chain uses TRBV30 with TRBJ2-3; maybe TRBD2 (6 bases). V dropped 7 bases and J dropped 1 base, with 18 bases sitting between them. The CDR3 extends over 15 amino acids. From germline, CDR1 is GTSNPN and CDR2 SVGIG (reference sequence). CDR3 nucleotide sequence: TGTGCCTCCGGGAGTGTAGGAGCGGGCACAGATACGCAGTATTTT. Its protein is CASGSVGAGTDTQYF.

The chain joins TRBV30 to TRBJ2-3; a weak D match, TRBD2 (5 bases). The CDR3 runs to 13 residues. Germline V CDR1 and CDR2: GTSNPN, SVGIG (reference sequence). V gave up 2 bases and J gave up 2 bases, with 8 bases separating them. CDR3 DNA sequence: TGTGCCTGGAGTAGCGGAGCCACAGATACGCAGTATTTT. Translated: CAWSSGATDTQYF.

The V and J genes are TRBV5-5 and TRBJ1-6; D is uncertain. V was trimmed by 0 bases and J by 1 base, leaving 8 bases between them. The V gene's germline CDR1 is SGHKS and CDR2 YYEKEE (reference sequence). CDR3 length equals 16 residues. The CDR3 DNA sequence: TGTGCCAGCAGCTTGGATTCAGGATCCTATAATTCACCCCTCCACTTT. It encodes CASSLDSGSYNSPLHF.

A remark on this clone: The CDR3 does not end in the conserved phenylalanine or tryptophan, so this is likely a read error. It is unclear where the CDR3 begins or ends on the DNA, so no DNA is shown, and the CDR3 is as TCRdb lists it. CDR3 protein: CASSRGDGQASVL. J is TRBJ2-7 and V is TRBV5-1; TRBD1, the D gene given by the table, was not confirmed from the DNA. CDR1 is SGHRS and CDR2 is YFSETQ in the germline V gene. Termini included, the CDR3 measures 13 amino acids.

The chain recombines TRBV9 with TRBJ1-1; tentatively, D is TRBD1 (5 bases). This CDR3 spans 17 amino acids. The germline gives CDR1 SGDLS, CDR2 YYNGEE. V was cut by 4 bases and J by 0 bases, with 19 bases left in between. The CDR3 loop reads CASSSQEIQGMNTEAFF. CDR3 nucleotide sequence: TGTGCCAGCAGCTCCCAAGAGATCCAGGGCATGAACACTGAAGCTTTCTTT.

The gene calls are TRBV7-2 and TRBJ2-1; TRBD2 might be the D (5 bases). V was cut by 6 bases and J by 6 bases, with 21 bases left in between. The CDR3 loop spans 16 amino acids. Germline lookup yields CDR1 SGHTA and CDR2 FQGNSA. CDR3 amino acids: CASRPEGLASINEQFF. CDR3 DNA sequence: TGTGCCAGCAGACCAGAAGGACTGGCCAGCATCAATGAGCAGTTCTTC.

The gene calls are TRBV18 and TRBJ1-6; unclear D gene. Germline V lookup: CDR1 KGHSH, CDR2 LQKENI. V lost 3 bases and J lost 8, with 17 bases in between. The CDR3 spans 16 residues. CDR3 amino acids: CASSPMYGEGHSPLHF. In DNA form, the CDR3 reads TGTGCCAGCTCACCCATGTACGGGGAGGGTCATTCACCCCTCCACTTT.

V usage is TRBV20-1 and J usage is TRBJ1-2; no clear D gene. V was pared by 5 bases and J by 6 bases, with 7 bases between. The CDR3 runs to 10 residues. CDR1 is DFQATT, CDR2 SNEGSKA, per germline (reference sequence). The CDR3 protein is CSAQMNGYTF. CDR3 DNA: TGCAGTGCTCAGATGAATGGCTACACCTTC.

The gene calls are TRBV10-3 and TRBJ2-7; TRBD2 aligns across 13 bases. This CDR3 is built from 14 residues. The germline V gene encodes CDR1 ENHRY and CDR2 SYGVKD. The junction had 4 bases not matched to a gene; V was cut back by 8 bases and J by 3 bases. CDR3 nucleotide sequence: TGTGCCATCCGACGGACTAGCGGGAGCTACGAGCAGTACTTC. Protein sequence: CAIRRTSGSYEQYF.

V gene TRBV7-9 combines with J gene TRBJ2-7; the D gene is possibly TRBD2 (5 bases). This CDR3 has 12 residues. V was trimmed by 2 bases and J by 4 bases, leaving 6 bases between them. Germline V gives CDR1 SEHNR, CDR2 FQNEAQ (reference sequence). CDR3 protein: CASSLSGYEQYF. The CDR3 nucleotides are TGTGCCAGCAGCTTATCGGGGTACGAGCAGTACTTC.

V usage is TRBV20-1 and J usage is TRBJ2-7; no clear D gene. Germline CDR1 DFQATT, CDR2 SNEGSKA (reference sequence). The CDR3 loop spans 11 amino acids. Trimming removed 2 bases at V and 5 bases at J, with 7 bases between. CDR3 residues: CSARLENEQYF. CDR3 DNA sequence: TGCAGTGCTAGACTCGAGAACGAGCAGTACTTC.

This clone was seen a few times. The chain uses TRBV7-9 and TRBJ1-5, with 11 positions matching TRBD1. Unmatched junction bases numbered 3, after V lost 1 base and J lost 4 bases. The germline gives CDR1 SEHNR, CDR2 FQNEAQ (reference sequence). CDR3 size: 16 residues. CDR3 in DNA: TGTGCCAGCAGCTTAGGGGGACAGGGGGTAAATCAGCCCCAGCATTTT. Protein sequence: CASSLGGQGVNQPQHF.

This chain links TRBV7-2 with TRBJ1-1, with a weak D call TRBD1 (5 bases). The CDR3 covers 14 residues. The germline V and J ends were trimmed by 0 bases and 7 bases, with 12 bases remaining between them. Per the germline V gene, CDR1 is SGHTA and CDR2 is FQGNSA. CDR3 protein: CASSLAHTGYEAFF. The CDR3 bases are TGTGCCAGCAGCTTAGCGCACACAGGCTATGAAGCTTTCTTT.